This T cell receptor (beta chain) was recovered during a study of cytomegalovirus exposure and HLA in healthy donors. Study-level background: The 120 validation repertoires and the roughly 700 first-cohort repertoires shared a platform, a later analysis reported.

This clone has a single count. Its antigen is not identified. The germline gives CDR1 MNHEY, CDR2 SMNVEV (reference sequence). V dropped 2 bases and J dropped 5; count of bases not matched to a gene: 6. The CDR3 totals 16 residues. Generated by immunoSEQ multiplex PCR, the TCRdb table keeps only in-frame clones and is missing some. The table lists about 130,000 clones, 90% of them singletons. General study results and limits: Published work reported that the classifier diagnosed cytomegalovirus status with high specificity and sensitivity. Cytomegalovirus-associated TCR beta chains were listed, numbering around 150. A later analysis found first-cohort TCR clusters tended to co-occur in the 100 to 150 validation repertoires.

The chain has TRBV27 and TRBJ2-2; 9 bases agree with TRBD2. The source material was PBMCs. This sequence originates from a woman aged 25 to 39 in good health and CMV-seropositive. This CDR3 is CASSLVAGGPTGELFF. CDR3 bases: TGTGCCAGCAGTTTAGTGGCGGGAGGGCCGACCGGGGAGCTGTTTTTT.